This T cell receptor (beta chain) was recorded in a study of shared clonotypes between healthy human individuals. Study-wide findings and caveats: Larger estimated richness was generally recorded for naive subsets relative to memory subsets.

Data came from immunoSEQ multiplex PCR; TCRdb stores just in-frame clones and leaves some out. This sample has hundreds of thousands of clones, with 95% to 96% found just once. The V end lost 2 bases, the J end lost 2 bases, and 1 base lay between the germline ends. The CDR3 contains 11 residues. CDR1 and CDR2 (germline): SGHDT, YYEEEE. Naive CD8 cells comprised CD45RO-negative, CCR7-positively selected cells, excluding terminally differentiated effector memory CD45RA+ cells. Notes on this clone: Its antigen is currently unknown. Other DNA sequences in the same sample also yield this CDR3.

The genes are TRBV5-6 and TRBJ1-1; unclear D gene. The sequenced sample was naive CD8+ T cells sorted from blood. The clonotype originates from a woman aged 25 to 39 in good health. The CDR3 region has the DNA TGTGCCAGCAGCTTAAACACTGAAGCTTTCTTT. Translating it yields CASSLNTEAFF.